This T cell receptor beta chain was sequenced during a study of sequential checkpoint blockade in melanoma. The table came from immunoSEQ multiplex PCR; TCRdb's copy has only in-frame clones and leaves some out. The repertoire holds about 17,000 clones, with 60% to 80% as singletons. This CDR3 contains 17 residues. V was pared by 4 bases and J by 0 bases, with 18 bases between. Germline V lookup: CDR1 SGHVS, CDR2 FNYEAQ. Treatment noted: randomized to nivolumab then ipilimumab (arm A) or the reverse (arm B). This clone came up a few times. The specimen was CD8+ T cells sorted from blood (inferred from file names), collected from a patient given nivolumab and ipilimumab in sequence. J is TRBJ1-1 and V is TRBV7-6; D possibly corresponds to TRBD1 (6 bases). The sequence was obtained from a human donor with melanoma. CDR3 nucleotides: TGTGCCAGCAGCTCCACCGAGGGGGGGAAGATGAACACTGAAGCTTTCTTT. It encodes CASSSTEGGKMNTEAFF.